This TCR beta chain originates from a study of early T cells in non-severe SARS-CoV-2 infection. Looking at the study overall: With bulk RNA from unsorted whole blood as input, sequencing yielded unpaired chains.

Trimming took 0 bases from V and 2 from J, leaving 5 bases between them. This CDR3 is 13 amino acids long. Germline lookup yields CDR1 SGHTA and CDR2 FQGNSA. TCRdb fed the 5' RACE reads into MiXCR, producing one record per CDR3 protein. The data show 25,000 to 30,000 distinct CDR3 sequences, around 6.1% seen once. The specimen was whole blood, collected at baseline. The sequence derives from an adult who was a healthcare worker with PCR-confirmed SARS-CoV-2 infection or an uninfected control (not recorded which). The genes are TRBV7-2 and TRBJ2-7; D remains ambiguous. The CDR3 region has the DNA TGTGCCAGCAGCTTAGCGGGTACCTACGAGCAGTACTTC. It is translated as CASSLAGTYEQYF. The full variable domain, rest sourced from reference TRBV7-2 and TRBJ2-7, is GAGVSQSPSNKVTEKGKDVELRCDPISGHTALYWYRQSLGQGLEFLIYFQGNSAPDKSGLPSDRFSAERTGGSVSTLTIQRTQQEDSAVYLCASSLAGTYEQYFGPGTRLTVT.